This TCR beta chain emerged from a study of shared T cell receptors in the human thymus. Method: immunoSEQ multiplex PCR; TCRdb's copy keeps in-frame clones and lacks some. The sample lists under 850,000 clones; roughly 90% were seen once. From germline, CDR1 is SGHTS and CDR2 YDEGEE. This CDR3 region has 15 residues. Trimming removed 5 bases at V and 0 bases at J, with 9 bases between. This same sample was also part of a study on human thymus T cells. That paper states: Healthy Finnish infants undergoing corrective surgery for congenital heart defects were used as donors. Obtained as resections during corrective heart surgery, the thymus tissue was then studied. Thymic and blood repertoires seemed to favor certain V and J genes. Related research has reported that thymic repertoires overlap highly among unrelated individuals.

This receptor was identified in a boy under two years old with a congenital heart defect. This chain uses TRBV5-8 with TRBJ2-6; D is undetermined. Sequencing was carried out using thymocytes. In DNA form, the CDR3 reads TGTGCCAGCAGTTGCGACACCTCTGGGGCCAACGTCCTGACTTTC. Translating gives CASSCDTSGANVLTF.